The 7 T cell receptor beta chains reported below all come from one sample, sequenced in a study of monozygotic twins with inflammatory bowel disease. No DNA is given; TCRdb re-called the 5' RACE reads and lists each CDR3 protein once. The sample's table shows 300,000 to 350,000 distinct CDR3 sequences. The sequenced material came from blood. These receptors were taken from a human donor with ulcerative colitis or Crohn's disease, or a healthy co-twin of an affected twin (not recorded which).

This chain connects TRBV20-1 to TRBJ2-6. CDR3 length: 14 residues. CDR1 DFQATT and CDR2 SNEGSKA come from the germline V gene (reference sequence). CDR3: CSARNPSGANVLTF.

The V gene is TRBV5-5, the J gene TRBJ2-4; TCRdb names TRBD1, which stays unverified in the absence of DNA. Germline lookup yields CDR1 SGHKS and CDR2 YYEKEE (reference sequence). CDR3 length: 15 residues. CDR3 sequence: CASSPWTGSLDIQYF.

The CDR3 here is CASRRGVGEQYF. V gene TRBV19 combines with J gene TRBJ2-7; TCRdb gives TRBD1 as the D gene, but with no DNA this cannot be confirmed. Germline assignment: CDR1 LNHDA and CDR2 SQIVND (reference sequence). CDR3 size: 12 residues.

The J gene is TRBJ2-3, the V gene TRBV7-9; TCRdb reports TRBD2, a call that lacks DNA to check it against. In germline, CDR1 is SEHNR, CDR2 FQNEAQ (reference sequence). The CDR3 length is 16 residues. CDR3 residues: CASSLAPSGGTDTQYF.

The rearrangement links TRBV7-2 to TRBJ1-1. The CDR3 is 13 amino acids. CDR1 is SGHTA and CDR2 is FQGNSA in the germline V gene. The CDR3 reads CASNRRVNTEAFF.

This chain joins TRBV5-1 and TRBJ1-1. CDR3 size: 14 residues. Per germline, CDR1 SGHRS and CDR2 YFSETQ. The CDR3 loop is CASSWGTMNTEAFF.

This chain links TRBV7-3 with TRBJ1-6. This CDR3 has 13 residues. Per the germline V gene, CDR1 is SGHTA and CDR2 is FQGTGA. The CDR3 reads CASSLNGNSPLHF.